The sequence of this T cell receptor beta chain was determined in a study of T-cell memory formation after mild COVID-19. General study findings and limits: Confirmation was lacking for SARS-CoV-2 specificity of second-wave clones that peaked on day 37.

Per the germline V gene, CDR1 is SGHRS and CDR2 is YFSETQ. The CDR3 spans 16 residues. The trim removed 0 bases at V and 4 bases at J, leaving 8 bases unmatched. Each CDR3 protein is one row after TCRdb ran MiXCR on the 5' RACE reads. The sample carries more than 250,000 distinct CDR3 sequences, around 15% recorded once. Concerning this clonotype: Its antigen remains unknown.

The gene calls are TRBV5-1 and TRBJ2-7, with 9 nucleotides matching TRBD1. The sequencing input was PBMCs or a T cell subset sorted from them (not recorded which). The origin of this receptor is a man between 18 and 29 years old who had mild COVID-19 (a few samples of this study predate the infection). Cell type and time point are not known. CDR3 bases: TGCGCCAGCAGCTTGGGTGGGACAGGGATTGTATACGAGCAGTACTTC. This codes for CASSLGGTGIVYEQYF.